This T cell receptor (beta chain) derives from a study of T-cell reconstitution after alpha-beta-depleted transplantation in children. Whole-study findings and limits: Surviving thymic progenitors and recipient T cells were the source of high TCRbeta diversity at day 60 in some patients. Counts and diversity of T cells one year after transplant came mostly from newly produced T cells. Approximately two months post-transplant, alpha-beta T cells reportedly originated from several hundred expanded graft clones.

Researchers prepared the TCRbeta library using unique molecular identifiers, the study reports. Using its own MiXCR run on the PCR reads, TCRdb lists one record per CDR3 protein. The sample shows around 200,000 distinct CDR3 sequences, roughly a sixth of them seen only once. This clonotype has a handful of counts. Its matching antigen is unknown. This sample comprised PBMCs, mostly from graft donor cells, obtained 360 days after TCRalphabeta/CD19-depleted stem cell transplant. This clonotype was sampled from a male patient aged 2 to 9 who had a stem cell transplant for acute lymphoblastic leukemia, so the T cells may come from the graft donor.

The CDR3 protein is CASSLNFFAGELFF. The CDR3 nucleotides read TGCGCCAGCAGCTTAAACTTTTTCGCCGGGGAGCTGTTTTTT. V is TRBV5-1 and J is TRBJ2-2; D is ambiguous. The CDR3 runs 14 residues. Germline V gives CDR1 SGHRS, CDR2 YFSETQ. The ends were cut back, 2 bases at V and 6 bases at J, with 11 bases in the middle.